This TCR beta chain was sequenced for a study of PD-1 blockade in classical Hodgkin lymphoma. Broader study findings: Although disease activity or prior therapy may be involved, causes of the repertoire differences remain undefined.

About this clone itself: Its antigen is undetermined.

Each patient experienced a relapse that followed autologous stem cell transplantation, and brentuximab vedotin exposure varied. This CDR3 contains 12 residues. Germline V lookup: CDR1 SNHLY, CDR2 FYNNEI. The V end lost 6 bases, the J end lost 2 bases, and 7 bases lay between the germline ends. Only in-frame clones appear in the TCRdb table, and some are missing; sequencing was by immunoSEQ multiplex PCR. The sample carries tens of thousands of clones, 80% recorded once. The receptor comes from a human donor with classical Hodgkin lymphoma. The rearrangement joins TRBV2 to TRBJ2-5; D is uncertain. The sample here was peripheral blood mononuclear cells (PBMCs), taken before the second cycle of nivolumab. CDR3 region: CASRKAQETQYF. In DNA form, the CDR3 reads TGTGCCAGCAGGAAAGCACAAGAGACCCAGTACTTC.